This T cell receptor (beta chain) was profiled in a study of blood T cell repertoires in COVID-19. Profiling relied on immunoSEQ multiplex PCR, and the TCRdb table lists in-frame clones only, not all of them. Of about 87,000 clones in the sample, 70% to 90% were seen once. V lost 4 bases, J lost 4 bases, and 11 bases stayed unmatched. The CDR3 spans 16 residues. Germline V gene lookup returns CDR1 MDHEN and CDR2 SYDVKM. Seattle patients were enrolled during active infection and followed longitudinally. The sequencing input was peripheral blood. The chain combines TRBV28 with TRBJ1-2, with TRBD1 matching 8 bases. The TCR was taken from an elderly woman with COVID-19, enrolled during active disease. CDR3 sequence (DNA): TGTGCCAGCAGTTACCCACAGGGGGGGTTTCTCTATGGCTACACCTTC. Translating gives CASSYPQGGFLYGYTF.